Following are 28 T cell receptor beta chains from one sample sequenced in a study of blood T cell repertoires in COVID-19. Method: immunoSEQ multiplex PCR; TCRdb's copy keeps in-frame clones and lacks some. The sample records about 130,000 clones, over 70% being singletons. Sequenced: peripheral blood. These receptor sequences come from a human donor in a cohort sampled during active COVID-19.

The CDR3 here is CASSSTSGDVEQFF. CDR3 DNA: TGTGCCAGCAGTTCGACTAGCGGGGACGTTGAGCAGTTCTTC. This chain uses TRBV6-4 with TRBJ2-1, with 11 nucleotides matching TRBD2. The CDR3 has 14 residues. Per the germline V gene, CDR1 is MRHNA and CDR2 is SNTAGT. Trimming cost V 5 bases and J 9 bases; bases outside gene matches: 6.

This rearrangement joins TRBV7-9 to TRBJ1-6, with D perhaps TRBD1 (6 bases). This CDR3 spans 14 amino acids. V was shortened by 2 bases and J by 10 bases, with 12 bases between the two germline ends. From germline, CDR1 is SEHNR and CDR2 FQNEAQ (reference sequence). The CDR3 protein is CASSLTRGGSPLHF. The CDR3, as DNA: TGTGCCAGCAGCTTAACCAGGGGTGGGTCACCCCTCCACTTT. The whole variable domain, remainder taken from reference TRBV7-9 and TRBJ1-6, is DTGVSQNPRHKITKRGQNVTFRCDPISEHNRLYWYRQTLGQGPEFLTYFQNEAQLEKSRLLSDRFSAERPKGSFSTLEIQRTEQGDSAMYLCASSLTRGGSPLHFGNGTRLTVT.

This clone turned up a few times. This chain links TRBV4-1 with TRBJ1-2; 7 bases line up with TRBD1. Germline-derived CDR1 and CDR2 are MGHRA and YSYEKL. The J segment lost 4 bases and the V segment lost 0 bases, leaving 5 bases of the junction unmatched. This CDR3 has 15 residues. This CDR3 reads CASSQETGTLYGYTF. The CDR3, as DNA: TGCGCCAGCAGCCAAGAGACAGGGACCCTCTATGGCTACACCTTC.

The CDR3 DNA reads TGTGCCAGCAGCGTAAGCGGGAGCACGACGAATGAGCAGTTCTTC. Translation: CASSVSGSTTNEQFF. The chain links TRBV9 to TRBJ2-1; 8 positions match TRBD2. CDR1 and CDR2 (germline): SGDLS, YYNGEE. This CDR3 has 15 amino acids. V lost 1 base, J lost 7 bases, and 7 bases stayed unmatched.

This rearrangement joins TRBV4-2 to TRBJ2-3; 11 nucleotides agree with TRBD2. There are 17 residues in the CDR3. The ends lost 4 bases at V and 1 base at J; junction bases unmatched: 7. Germline V gene lookup returns CDR1 LGHNA and CDR2 YNFKEQ. The CDR3 spells CASSRAVAGGGTDTQYF. In DNA, the CDR3 is TGTGCCAGCAGCCGAGCCGTAGCGGGAGGGGGCACAGATACGCAGTATTTT.

As concerns this clone: Mismatch with germline at one junction end may stem from a read error. CDR3 in DNA: TGCTCCAGCACGGAGACAGGGAGATCCCAAGAGACCCAGTACTTC. Residues: CSSTETGRSQETQYF. This chain connects TRBV5-1 to TRBJ2-5, with 7 nucleotides matching TRBD1. Germline-derived CDR1 and CDR2 are SGHRS and YFSETQ. This CDR3 region has 15 residues.

This clone has more than one count but fewer than ten. The chain carries TRBV12-3 or TRBV12-4 and TRBJ1-4; D is unresolved. CDR3 length: 12 amino acids. V dropped 3 bases and J dropped 8 bases, with 7 bases sitting between them. CDR3 sequence reads: CASSFAREKLFF. The CDR3 nucleotides read TGTGCCAGCAGTTTTGCGCGGGAAAAACTGTTTTTT.

The J gene is TRBJ1-3, the V gene TRBV7-2; 9 bases are a match to TRBD1. V lost 5 bases and J lost 2; bases outside the gene matches: 7. This CDR3 comprises 16 residues. CDR1 SGHTA and CDR2 FQGNSA come from the germline V gene. The chain's CDR3 is CASSIDRGSPGNTIYF. The CDR3 bases are TGTGCCAGCAGCATCGACAGGGGGAGTCCTGGAAACACCATATATTTT.

The chain joins TRBV5-1 to TRBJ2-3; TRBD2 matches at 14 bases. Germline V gives CDR1 SGHRS, CDR2 YFSETQ. This CDR3 is built from 16 residues. With 4 bases clipped from V and 4 bases from J, the junction kept 5 bases outside the gene matches. The chain's CDR3 is CASSMGTSGRSDTQYF. The CDR3 region has the DNA TGCGCCAGCAGCATGGGGACTAGCGGGAGATCAGATACGCAGTATTTT.

The chain links TRBV19 to TRBJ1-5, with D tentatively TRBD1 (5 bases). The CDR3 spans 12 residues. V shed 2 bases and J shed 9 bases, with 8 bases lying between them. Germline assignment: CDR1 LNHDA and CDR2 SQIVND (reference sequence). CDR3 residues: CASSITGGPQHF. CDR3 in DNA: TGTGCCAGTAGTATAACCGGGGGGCCCCAGCATTTT.

V and J are TRBV7-8 and TRBJ2-7; weak D call: TRBD2 (5 bases). This CDR3 region has 15 residues. Between the trimmed V and J ends, which lost 6 bases and 0 bases, there was a span of 15 bases. Looked up from germline, CDR1 is SGHVS and CDR2 is FQNEAQ. The CDR3 reads CASRSLEGSSYEQYF. CDR3 sequence (DNA): TGTGCCAGCAGGTCCCTTGAGGGTTCCTCCTACGAGCAGTACTTC.

The chain links TRBV6-1 to TRBJ2-3, with D possibly matching TRBD2 (6 bases). CDR3 length: 12 residues. V lost 1 base and J lost 8, with 7 bases in between. The germline V gene encodes CDR1 MNHNS and CDR2 SASEGT. The CDR3 reads CASSEVGGTQYF. CDR3 sequence (DNA): TGTGCCAGCAGTGAAGTGGGGGGTACGCAGTATTTT.

The V and J genes are TRBV19 and TRBJ1-2; TRBD1 agrees at 7 bases. Germline V gene data show CDR1 as LNHDA and CDR2 as SQIVND (reference sequence). This CDR3 contains 16 residues. V shed 7 bases and J 5 bases; nucleotides not matched to a gene: 16. CDR3 protein: CASTKYSGQGEYGYTF. Here the CDR3 DNA reads TGTGCCAGTACCAAATATTCCGGCCAGGGGGAGTATGGCTACACCTTC.

The gene calls are TRBV18 and TRBJ1-2, with TRBD1 identical over 8 bases. Germline loops: CDR1 KGHSH, CDR2 LQKENI. The V segment lost 1 base and the J segment 4 bases; nucleotides outside the gene matches: 11. There are 17 residues in the CDR3. The CDR3 DNA is TGTGCCAGCTCACCACTTCAACAAACAGGGGGGGCCTATGGCTACACCTTC. Protein sequence: CASSPLQQTGGAYGYTF.

CDR3 coding DNA: TGTGCCACGCCAGCGGGTTCCGCAGATACGCAGTATTTT. The encoded protein is CATPAGSADTQYF. V gene TRBV30 combines with J gene TRBJ2-3; D is possibly TRBD2 (6 bases). Germline V gives CDR1 GTSNPN, CDR2 SVGIG (reference sequence). CDR3 length equals 13 residues. Between the trimmed V and J ends, which lost 8 bases and 4 bases, there was a span of 16 bases.

The CDR3 loop reads CASSTGEGGNTIYF. CDR3 DNA sequence: TGTGCCTCGTCGACAGGGGAGGGTGGAAACACCATATATTTT. The V and J genes are TRBV24-1 and TRBJ1-3; TRBD1 matches at 8 bases. The V gene end was trimmed by 12 bases and the J gene end by 3 bases; junction bases not matched to a gene: 9. This CDR3 contains 14 residues. CDR1 and CDR2 from the germline V gene are KGHDR and SFDVKD.

V is TRBV19 and J is TRBJ2-5; 8 bases map to TRBD1. Germline V gene sequence: CDR1 LNHDA, CDR2 SQIVND (reference sequence). This CDR3 contains 15 residues. V was clipped by 8 bases and J by 2 bases; unmatched bases: 10. The CDR3 protein is CASSVGTGGQETQYF. CDR3 nucleotides: TGTGCCAGTTCAGTCGGGACAGGAGGACAAGAGACCCAGTACTTC.

This chain uses TRBV12-3 or TRBV12-4 with TRBJ2-1; D unclear. Between the trimmed V and J ends, which lost 3 bases and 8 bases, there was a span of 5 bases. The length of the CDR3 is 11 residues. The CDR3 DNA reads TGTGCCAGCAGTTTTAGCTATGAGCAGTTCTTC. This encodes CASSFSYEQFF.

The J gene is TRBJ2-7, the V gene TRBV6-5; TRBD1 agrees at 7 bases. Germline values: CDR1 MNHEY, CDR2 SVGAGI. V lost 7 bases and J lost 3; bases outside the gene matches: 3. The CDR3 consists of 12 residues. The CDR3 bases are TGTGCCAGCATCTCAGGGGGCTACGAGCAGTACTTC. It encodes CASISGGYEQYF.

The chain carries TRBV5-1 and TRBJ1-2; perhaps TRBD1 as D (6 bases). From germline, CDR1 is SGHRS and CDR2 YFSETQ. The CDR3 totals 15 residues. V lost 4 bases and J lost 6, with 19 bases in between. The CDR3 DNA reads as TGCGCCAGCAGCCCGAGTAGCAGGGGCGCCGATGGCTACACCTTC. Translating it yields CASSPSSRGADGYTF.

The chain uses TRBV11-2 and TRBJ2-7; maybe TRBD1 (6 bases). The CDR3 has 16 amino acids. Germline V lookup: CDR1 SGHAT, CDR2 FQNNGV. Trimming removed 4 bases at V and 3 bases at J, with 19 bases between. In DNA form, the CDR3 reads TGTGCCAGCAGCTCAAGAGGGACACGGACCGTCTACGAGCAGTACTTC. This gives the protein CASSSRGTRTVYEQYF.

The chain has TRBV19 and TRBJ2-1; D gene uncertain. Trimming shortened V by 3 bases and J by 3 bases, and 9 bases separated the two germline ends. The CDR3 covers 14 residues. Per germline, CDR1 LNHDA and CDR2 SQIVND (reference sequence). In DNA form, the CDR3 reads TGTGCCAGTAGTATCCCCGGAGACTACAATGAGCAGTTCTTC. Protein: CASSIPGDYNEQFF.

The chain employs TRBV25-1 and TRBJ1-4; weak D call: TRBD1 (6 bases). The CDR3 length is 14 residues. Germline V gene lookup returns CDR1 MGHDK and CDR2 SYGVNS. Deletions cut 3 bases from V and 8 bases from J, with 13 bases between. This CDR3 is CASSEKGVGEKLFF. The CDR3, as DNA: TGTGCCAGCAGTGAGAAGGGGGTCGGAGAAAAACTGTTTTTT.

This clone has a handful of counts. The chain is built from TRBV4-2 and TRBJ2-7; 8 positions match TRBD1. The CDR3 totals 13 residues. J gave up 5 bases and V 4 bases, and 4 bases lay outside the gene matches. In germline, CDR1 is LGHNA, CDR2 YNFKEQ. CDR3 sequence: CASSLGTGDEQYF. The CDR3 nucleotides read TGTGCCAGCAGCCTCGGGACAGGAGACGAGCAGTACTTC.

This chain joins TRBV29-1 and TRBJ1-1; D gene uncertain. With 7 bases removed from V and 2 bases from J, the gap between germline ends came to 5 bases. Germline V gene lookup returns CDR1 SQVTM and CDR2 ANQGSEA. CDR3 length: 10 amino acids. The CDR3 nucleotides are TGCAGCGCTTTAAACACTGAAGCTTTCTTT. Protein: CSALNTEAFF.

This sequence joins TRBV6-2 or TRBV6-3 and TRBJ2-1; D might be TRBD2 (6 bases). V lost 2 bases, J lost 4 bases, and 15 bases lay in between. The CDR3 extends over 16 amino acids. Germline CDR1 reads MNHEY; CDR2 reads SVGEGT. This CDR3 reads CASSYRTTGGYNEQFF. The CDR3 region has the DNA TGTGCCAGCAGTTACCGTACTACCGGGGGATACAATGAGCAGTTCTTC.

The genes are TRBV5-4 and TRBJ2-1; tentative D call: TRBD2 (6 bases). Germline loops: CDR1 SGHNT, CDR2 YYREEE (reference sequence). The CDR3 length is 16 residues. V lost 2 bases to trimming and J lost 0 bases, with 12 bases between them. CDR3 nucleotides: TGTGCCAGCAGCTTTGGTGGAGGGAGCTCCTACAATGAGCAGTTCTTC. Protein: CASSFGGGSSYNEQFF.

The rearrangement joins TRBV3-1 (or the pseudogene TRBV3-2) to TRBJ2-2; maybe TRBD2 (6 bases). CDR1 LGHDT and CDR2 YNNKEL come from the germline V gene (reference sequence). The CDR3 is made up of 14 amino acids. Trimming left V 2 bases short and J 5 bases short, with 9 bases between. The CDR3 DNA reads as TGTGCCAGCAGCCAAAGAGGAGGGACCGGGGAGCTGTTTTTT. Translation: CASSQRGGTGELFF.